Following are 25 T cell receptor beta chains from one sample sequenced in a study of OX40 agonist ivuxolimab in advanced cancers. Clones were read by immunoSEQ multiplex PCR, and TCRdb kept only the in-frame ones, dropping some. The sample has about 99,000 clones, 91% seen once; the top ten hold 0.25% to 0.35%. The specimen comprised CD4+ or CD8+ T cells sorted from blood, sampled in a trial of the OX40 agonist ivuxolimab. The receptors were gathered from an adult with an advanced solid tumor such as melanoma, head and neck, liver or kidney cancer.

J is TRBJ2-1 and V is TRBV7-2; 15 nucleotides align to TRBD2. Looked up from germline, CDR1 is SGHTA and CDR2 is FQGNSA. J was trimmed by 2 bases and V by 5 bases; bases with no gene match: 4. CDR3 size: 17 residues. The CDR3 sequence is CASSPRTSGRAYNEQFF. The CDR3 region has the DNA TGTGCCAGCAGCCCCCGGACTAGCGGGAGGGCCTACAATGAGCAGTTCTTC.

V is TRBV7-2 and J is TRBJ2-5; no firm D call. Germline V gives CDR1 SGHTA, CDR2 FQGNSA. The CDR3 covers 13 residues. V was trimmed by 5 bases and J by 8 bases, leaving 15 bases between them. The CDR3 coding sequence is TGTGCCAGCAGCCCAGAACCCTCGAGAACCCAGTACTTC. It translates to CASSPEPSRTQYF.

V is TRBV28 and J is TRBJ2-1, with D unresolved. From germline, CDR1 is MDHEN and CDR2 SYDVKM. The CDR3 is made up of 15 amino acids. V dropped 6 bases and J dropped 5 bases, with 17 bases sitting between them. CDR3 sequence (DNA): TGTGCCAGCAGCCCCGCCTCAGCTGGCAACAATGAGCAGTTCTTC. Translated: CASSPASAGNNEQFF.

The chain has TRBV29-1 and TRBJ2-3, with TRBD2 as a possible D gene (6 bases). Trimming took off 1 base at V and 2 bases at J, with 13 bases between the two ends. Per germline, CDR1 SQVTM and CDR2 ANQGSEA. CDR3 length equals 15 residues. This chain's CDR3 is CSVEAGSGHTDTQYF. The CDR3 DNA follows: TGCAGCGTTGAAGCCGGTAGCGGACACACAGATACGCAGTATTTT.

This chain links TRBV6-1 with TRBJ2-1, with D tentatively TRBD1 (5 bases). This CDR3 is built from 15 residues. Trimming cost V 7 bases and J 9 bases, with 22 bases left between them. From germline, CDR1 is MNHNS and CDR2 SASEGT. CDR3 DNA: TGTGCCAGCATGGGGTCCGGGCAGCCTACAGGTGAGCAGTTCTTC. Its translation is CASMGSGQPTGEQFF.

The rearrangement joins TRBV11-1 to TRBJ2-1; D might be TRBD2 (5 bases). Per the germline V gene, CDR1 is SGHAT and CDR2 is FQDESV (reference sequence). V was clipped by 5 bases and J by 8 bases, with 22 bases between them. CDR3 size: 16 residues. The CDR3: CASSPLGNEVLHEQFF. The CDR3 DNA follows: TGTGCCAGCAGCCCCCTCGGGAATGAGGTTCTTCATGAGCAGTTCTTC.

The chain combines TRBV19 with TRBJ1-1; weak D call: TRBD1 (5 bases). The CDR3 is 14 amino acids. V was cut by 4 bases and J by 0 bases, with 9 bases left in between. CDR1 and CDR2 from the germline V gene are LNHDA and SQIVND (reference sequence). CDR3 coding DNA: TGTGCCAGTAGTAGGGGACTCCTGAACACTGAAGCTTTCTTT. Its protein is CASSRGLLNTEAFF.

This chain links TRBV19 with TRBJ1-3; no firm D call. The V and J ends lost 2 bases and 0 bases respectively, with 11 bases between them. Germline values: CDR1 LNHDA, CDR2 SQIVND (reference sequence). This CDR3 region has 16 residues. The DNA of the CDR3 is TGTGCCAGTAGTATAAAAGCAGGTCGCTCTGGAAACACCATATATTTT. This translates into CASSIKAGRSGNTIYF. Supplemented by reference TRBV19 and TRBJ1-3, the full variable domain reads DGGITQSPKYLFRKEGQNVTLSCEQNLNHDAMYWYRQDPGQGLRLIYYSQIVNDFQKGDIAEGYSVSREKKESFPLTVTSAQKNPTAFYLCASSIKAGRSGNTIYFGEGSWLTVV.

The chain links TRBV4-1 to TRBJ2-1, with 8 bases identical to TRBD2. V lost 0 bases and J lost 9; bases outside the gene matches: 10. The length of the CDR3 is 16 residues. Germline V lookup: CDR1 MGHRA, CDR2 YSYEKL. The CDR3 loop is CASSQDGSGSQSEQFF. CDR3 coding DNA: TGCGCCAGCAGCCAAGATGGCAGCGGGAGTCAGAGTGAGCAGTTCTTC.

On this clone: The sample has other DNA sequences that encode this CDR3 too. The chain combines TRBV11-2 with TRBJ2-3; no clear D gene. The CDR3 runs to 11 residues. Germline V gives CDR1 SGHAT, CDR2 FQNNGV. Between the trimmed V and J ends, which lost 5 bases and 4 bases, there was a span of 4 bases. This CDR3 reads CASSLSDTQYF. CDR3 DNA sequence: TGTGCCAGCAGCCTGTCAGATACGCAGTATTTT.

The V and J genes are TRBV6-1 and TRBJ1-1, with a weak D call TRBD1 (5 bases). The germline CDR1 and CDR2 sequences are MNHNS and SASEGT. The V end lost 4 bases, the J end lost 9 bases, and 24 bases lay between the germline ends. This CDR3 contains 16 residues. The CDR3 nucleotides are TGTGCCAGCAGTGTTGGAAGAGGCGGGACGACAAAGAAAGCTTTCTTT. The encoded protein is CASSVGRGGTTKKAFF.

The J gene is TRBJ1-1, the V gene TRBV14; TRBD1 matches at 7 bases. The CDR3 loop spans 14 amino acids. After removal of 4 bases from V and 5 bases from J, the junction contained 7 bases not matched to a gene. Germline CDR1 SGHDN, CDR2 FVKESK. DNA of the CDR3: TGTGCCAGCAGCCTAGGGACAGCGAGAACTGAAGCTTTCTTT. Amino acid sequence: CASSLGTARTEAFF.

The V gene is TRBV11-3, the J gene TRBJ2-1, with 8 bases that match TRBD1. This CDR3 spans 15 amino acids. Germline CDR1 is SGHNT and CDR2 is YENEEA. Trimming at V came to 1 base and at J to 1 base, leaving 0 bases not matched to a gene. The CDR3 protein is CASSLGQGSYNEQFF. DNA for the CDR3: TGTGCCAGCAGCTTAGGACAGGGGTCCTACAATGAGCAGTTCTTC.

V gene TRBV5-4 combines with J gene TRBJ2-5; D not certain. Germline CDR1 is SGHNT and CDR2 is YYREEE (reference sequence). This CDR3 contains 15 residues. Trimming removed 0 bases at V and 1 base at J, with 10 bases between. CDR3 in DNA: TGTGCCAGCAGCTTGGGACGAGCAGTCCAAGAGACCCAGTACTTC. This sequence encodes CASSLGRAVQETQYF.

This chain links TRBV29-1 with TRBJ2-5; tentative D call: TRBD2 (6 bases). This CDR3 contains 17 residues. V gave up 4 bases and J gave up 5 bases, with 26 bases separating them. From germline, CDR1 is SQVTM and CDR2 ANQGSEA. This CDR3 reads CSVVKGTGEGGIETQYF. The CDR3 DNA follows: TGCAGCGTTGTTAAGGGCACGGGGGAAGGTGGTATTGAGACCCAGTACTTC.

CDR3 bases: TGTGCCACCAGCAGAGATCGGGGCAGCTCCTACGAGCAGTACTTC. This translates into CATSRDRGSSYEQYF. The chain uses TRBV15 and TRBJ2-7; D tentatively reads TRBD1 or TRBD2 (5 bases each). CDR1 is LNHNV, CDR2 YYDKDF, per germline (reference sequence). The CDR3 contains 15 residues. The germline V and J ends were trimmed by 0 bases and 0 bases, with 9 bases remaining between them.

The chain has TRBV6-6 and TRBJ2-5, with 14 bases identical to TRBD2. Unmatched junction bases numbered 7, after V lost 4 bases and J lost 9 bases. Germline CDR1 MNHNY, CDR2 SVGAGI (reference sequence). This CDR3 is built from 15 residues. CDR3 sequence reads: CASSLGTSGSQSQYF. CDR3 sequence (DNA): TGTGCCAGCAGTTTAGGGACTAGCGGGAGCCAATCCCAGTACTTC.

The chain has TRBV7-8 and TRBJ1-5; unclear D gene. The V and J ends lost 3 bases and 7 bases respectively, with 16 bases between them. The CDR3 runs 15 residues. Looked up from germline, CDR1 is SGHVS and CDR2 is FQNEAQ. This CDR3 is CASSLSMGTGQPQHF. The CDR3 DNA reads TGTGCCAGCAGCTTGTCTATGGGAACCGGACAGCCCCAGCATTTT.

This rearrangement joins TRBV29-1 to TRBJ1-4; D is unclear. Trimming removed 7 bases from V and 6 bases from J, with 9 bases in between. The CDR3 has 11 residues. Germline V gives CDR1 SQVTM, CDR2 ANQGSEA. The CDR3 loop is CSAGGDEKLFF. CDR3 bases: TGCAGCGCTGGTGGGGATGAAAAACTGTTTTTT.

The chain carries TRBV9 and TRBJ2-3; the match to TRBD2 covers 7 bases. Germline V gene data show CDR1 as SGDLS and CDR2 as YYNGEE. V shed 2 bases, J shed 6 bases, and the junction held 6 bases outside the gene matches. This CDR3 region has 14 residues. CDR3 in amino acids: CASSVSGRGDTQYF. In DNA form, the CDR3 reads TGTGCCAGCAGCGTCAGTGGGAGGGGTGATACGCAGTATTTT. Combining the CDR3 with reference TRBV9 and TRBJ2-3 gives the whole variable domain DSGVTQTPKHLITATGQRVTLRCSPRSGDLSVYWYQQSLDQGLQFLIQYYNGEERAKGNILERFSAQQFPDLHSELNLSSLELGDSALYFCASSVSGRGDTQYFGPGTRLTVL.

The J gene is TRBJ1-5, the V gene TRBV15, with 9 bases matching TRBD1. Germline CDR1 is LNHNV and CDR2 is YYDKDF (reference sequence). V lost 0 bases and J lost 5; bases outside the gene matches: 5. This CDR3 spans 16 amino acids. The CDR3 DNA sequence: TGTGCCACCAGCAGAGATTCTAGACAGGGGGATCAGCCCCAGCATTTT. Translation gives CATSRDSRQGDQPQHF.

The chain combines TRBV18 with TRBJ2-6; 9 nucleotides match TRBD1. This CDR3 has 16 amino acids. J was trimmed by 3 bases and V by 4 bases; bases with no gene match: 4. From germline, CDR1 is KGHSH and CDR2 LQKENI. The CDR3 sequence is CASSLGTGFGANVLTF. In nucleotides, the CDR3 is TGTGCCAGCTCACTCGGGACAGGGTTTGGGGCCAACGTCCTGACTTTC.

The chain has TRBV18 and TRBJ2-7; 11 positions agree with TRBD1. The length of the CDR3 is 16 residues. Germline V CDR1 and CDR2: KGHSH, LQKENI. Germline trimming cut 5 bases from V and 1 base from J; bases unmatched to any gene: 7. CDR3 in DNA: TGTGCCAGCTCAGGTTACGGGACAGGGGGTTCCTACGAGCAGTACTTC. As protein: CASSGYGTGGSYEQYF.

The chain recombines TRBV5-6 with TRBJ1-2; 8 bases align to TRBD1. This CDR3 is built from 14 residues. Trimming took 4 bases from V and 5 from J; bases not matched to a gene: 7. CDR1 is SGHDT, CDR2 YYEEEE, per germline. CDR3 loop: CASSIGQGKYGYTF. CDR3 DNA sequence: TGTGCCAGCAGCATCGGACAGGGAAAGTATGGCTACACCTTC.

This chain joins TRBV4-3 and TRBJ2-1, with D possibly matching TRBD2 (5 bases). Per germline, CDR1 LGHNA and CDR2 YSLEER. With 1 base removed from V and 1 base from J, the gap between germline ends came to 11 bases. This CDR3 spans 16 amino acids. The CDR3 spells CASSQARSESYNEQFF. The CDR3 region has the DNA TGCGCCAGCAGCCAAGCGCGTAGCGAGTCCTACAATGAGCAGTTCTTC.